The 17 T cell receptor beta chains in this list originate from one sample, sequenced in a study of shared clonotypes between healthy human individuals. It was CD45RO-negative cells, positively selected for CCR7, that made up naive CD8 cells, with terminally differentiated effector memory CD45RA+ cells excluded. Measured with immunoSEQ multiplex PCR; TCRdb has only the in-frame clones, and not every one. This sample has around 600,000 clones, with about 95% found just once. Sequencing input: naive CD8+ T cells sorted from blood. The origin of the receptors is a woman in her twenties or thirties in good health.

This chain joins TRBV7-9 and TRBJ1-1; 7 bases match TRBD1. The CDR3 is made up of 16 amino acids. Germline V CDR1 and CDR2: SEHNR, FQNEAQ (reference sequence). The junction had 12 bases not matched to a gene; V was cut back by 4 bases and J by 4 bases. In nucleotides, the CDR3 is TGTGCCAGCAGCTCCTTGACAGGGAGTCGAGGCACTGAAGCTTTCTTT. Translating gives CASSSLTGSRGTEAFF.

In nucleotides, the CDR3 is TGTGCCAGCACCCACAGGGGAGACTATGGCTACACCTTC. Its protein product is CASTHRGDYGYTF. The chain recombines TRBV6-1 with TRBJ1-2; TRBD1 aligns across 7 bases. Losses at the gene ends were 7 bases for V and 3 bases for J; bases not matched to a gene: 5. Germline assignment: CDR1 MNHNS and CDR2 SASEGT. CDR3 size: 13 residues.

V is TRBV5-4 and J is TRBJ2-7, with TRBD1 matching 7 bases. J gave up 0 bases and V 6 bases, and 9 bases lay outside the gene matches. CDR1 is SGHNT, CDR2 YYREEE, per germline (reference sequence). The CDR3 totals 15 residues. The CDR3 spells CASNHADRPSYEQYF. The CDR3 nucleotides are TGTGCCAGCAATCATGCGGACAGGCCCTCCTACGAGCAGTACTTC.

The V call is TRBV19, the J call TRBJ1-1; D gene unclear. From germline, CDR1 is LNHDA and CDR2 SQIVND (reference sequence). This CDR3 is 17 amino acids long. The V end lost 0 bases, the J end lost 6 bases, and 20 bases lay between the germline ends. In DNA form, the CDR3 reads TGTGCCAGTAGTATAGATCTGACGAACACTATAGATTCTGAAGCTTTCTTT. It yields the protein CASSIDLTNTIDSEAFF.

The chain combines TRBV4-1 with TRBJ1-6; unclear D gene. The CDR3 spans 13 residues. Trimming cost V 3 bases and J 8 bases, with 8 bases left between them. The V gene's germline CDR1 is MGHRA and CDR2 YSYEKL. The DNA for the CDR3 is TGCGCCAGCAGCCATCTCACAGATTCACCCCTCCACTTT. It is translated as CASSHLTDSPLHF.

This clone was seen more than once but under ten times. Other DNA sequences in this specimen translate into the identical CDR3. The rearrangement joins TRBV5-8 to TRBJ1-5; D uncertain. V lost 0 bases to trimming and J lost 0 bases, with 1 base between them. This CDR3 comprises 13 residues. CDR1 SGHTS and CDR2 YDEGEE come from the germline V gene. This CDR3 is CASSLVSNQPQHF. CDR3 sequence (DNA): TGTGCCAGCAGCTTGGTTAGCAATCAGCCCCAGCATTTT.

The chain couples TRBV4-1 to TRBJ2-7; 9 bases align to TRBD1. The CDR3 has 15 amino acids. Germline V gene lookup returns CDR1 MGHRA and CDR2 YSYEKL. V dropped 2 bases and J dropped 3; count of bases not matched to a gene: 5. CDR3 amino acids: CASSQSGTGYYEQYF. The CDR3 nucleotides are TGCGCCAGCAGCCAATCCGGGACAGGGTACTACGAGCAGTACTTC.

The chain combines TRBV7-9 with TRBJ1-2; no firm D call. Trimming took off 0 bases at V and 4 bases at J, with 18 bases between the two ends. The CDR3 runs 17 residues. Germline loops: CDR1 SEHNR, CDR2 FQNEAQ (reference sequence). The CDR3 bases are TGTGCCAGCAGCTTAGCCCCCGATGCCGCTCCTTTCTATGGCTACACCTTC. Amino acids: CASSLAPDAAPFYGYTF.

The DNA for the CDR3 is TGTGCCAGTAGTATTATGGACAGAGATGACGGGTACACCTTC. It specifies CASSIMDRDDGYTF. This chain connects TRBV19 to TRBJ1-2; a weak D match, TRBD1 (6 bases). The CDR3 sequence is 14 residues long. Germline V gene lookup returns CDR1 LNHDA and CDR2 SQIVND (reference sequence). V lost 3 bases, J lost 11 bases, and 19 bases lay in between.

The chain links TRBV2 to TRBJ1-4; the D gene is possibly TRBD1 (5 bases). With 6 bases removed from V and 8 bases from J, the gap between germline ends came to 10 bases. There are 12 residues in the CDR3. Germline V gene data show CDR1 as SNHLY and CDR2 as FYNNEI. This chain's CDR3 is CASRRGEEKLFF. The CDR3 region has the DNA TGTGCCAGCAGGAGAGGGGAGGAAAAACTGTTTTTT. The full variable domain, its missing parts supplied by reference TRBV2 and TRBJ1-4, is EPEVTQTPSHQVTQMGQEVILRCVPISNHLYFYWYRQILGQKVEFLVSFYNNEISEKSEIFDDQFSVERPDGSNFTLKIRSTKLEDSAMYFCASRRGEEKLFFGSGTQLSVL.

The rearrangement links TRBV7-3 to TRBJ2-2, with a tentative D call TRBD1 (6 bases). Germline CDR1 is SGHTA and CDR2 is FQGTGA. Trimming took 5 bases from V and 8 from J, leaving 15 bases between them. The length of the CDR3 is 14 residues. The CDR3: CASSAQGIAGELFF. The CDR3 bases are TGTGCCAGCAGCGCACAGGGCATTGCGGGGGAGCTGTTTTTT.

The CDR3: CASSLQGNPYEQYF. The CDR3 region has the DNA TGTGCCAGCAGCTTGCAGGGTAACCCCTACGAGCAGTACTTC. The V gene is TRBV7-9, the J gene TRBJ2-7; possible D gene TRBD1, 5 bases. Trimming removed 3 bases at V and 2 bases at J, with 11 bases between. From germline, CDR1 is SEHNR and CDR2 FQNEAQ (reference sequence). The CDR3 totals 14 residues.

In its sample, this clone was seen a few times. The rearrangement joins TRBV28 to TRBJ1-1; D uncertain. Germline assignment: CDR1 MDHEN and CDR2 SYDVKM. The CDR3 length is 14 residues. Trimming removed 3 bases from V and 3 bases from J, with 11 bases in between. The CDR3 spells CASSLTRIYTEAFF. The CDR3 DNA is TGTGCCAGCAGTTTGACAAGGATATACACTGAAGCTTTCTTT.

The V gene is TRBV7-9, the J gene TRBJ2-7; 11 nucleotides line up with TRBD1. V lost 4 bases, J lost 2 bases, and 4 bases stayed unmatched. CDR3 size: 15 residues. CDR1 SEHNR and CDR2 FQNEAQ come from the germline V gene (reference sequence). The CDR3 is CASSSGQGGTYEQYF. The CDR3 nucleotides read TGTGCCAGCAGCTCGGGACAGGGGGGGACCTACGAGCAGTACTTC.

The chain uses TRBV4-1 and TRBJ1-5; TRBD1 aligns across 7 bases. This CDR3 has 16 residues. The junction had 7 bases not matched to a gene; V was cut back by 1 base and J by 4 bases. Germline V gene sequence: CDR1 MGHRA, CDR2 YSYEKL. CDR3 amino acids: CASSQGPPGQNQPQHF. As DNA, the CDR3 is TGCGCCAGCAGCCAAGGCCCTCCGGGACAGAATCAGCCCCAGCATTTT.

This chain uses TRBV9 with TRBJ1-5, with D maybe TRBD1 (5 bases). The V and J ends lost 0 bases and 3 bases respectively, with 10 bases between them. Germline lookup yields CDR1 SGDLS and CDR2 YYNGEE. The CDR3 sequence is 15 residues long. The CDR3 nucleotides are TGTGCCAGCAGCGTAGAAACAGGCGTCAATCAGCCCCAGCATTTT. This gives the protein CASSVETGVNQPQHF.

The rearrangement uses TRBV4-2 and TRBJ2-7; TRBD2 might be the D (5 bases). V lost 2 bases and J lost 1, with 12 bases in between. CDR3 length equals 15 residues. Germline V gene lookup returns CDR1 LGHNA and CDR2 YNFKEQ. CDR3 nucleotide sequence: TGTGCCAGCAGCCAATTTGAGGGTGCTTCCTACGAGCAGTACTTC. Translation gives CASSQFEGASYEQYF.